The present TCR beta chain was sequenced within a study of CD8+ T cells in alopecia areata. RNA extraction and reverse transcription yielded cDNA as sequencing template. The repertoire was sequenced with immunoSEQ multiplex PCR; TCRdb's copy has only in-frame clones and lacks some. This table holds 50,000 to 65,000 clones, 46% found once. The germline gives CDR1 GTSNPN, CDR2 SVGIG (reference sequence). Trimming took 3 bases from V and 3 from J, leaving 11 bases between them. The CDR3 extends over 13 amino acids. This sample's treatment: oral pan-JAK inhibitor, 5-10 mg twice daily. This TCR was sampled from a human donor with alopecia areata. Sample: CD8+ T cells sorted from blood, taken around week 37, from a patient treated with tofacitinib. The chain uses TRBV30 and TRBJ1-1; D is possibly TRBD1 (6 bases). CDR3 coding DNA: TGTGCCTGGAGGGATCAGGGGTACACTGAAGCTTTCTTT. It codes for CAWRDQGYTEAFF.